These 32 T cell receptor beta chains were all obtained from the same sample, sequenced in a study of blood T cell repertoires in COVID-19. TCRdb keeps only in-frame clones here, not all; method: immunoSEQ multiplex PCR. The sample carries approximately 88,000 clones, roughly 80% recorded once. The specimen sequenced was peripheral blood. These receptors were obtained from a man in his 70s with COVID-19, enrolled during active disease.

To note about this clone: The same CDR3 is also encoded by other DNA sequences in this sample. The chain is built from TRBV6-2 or TRBV6-3 and TRBJ1-5; 8 nucleotides agree with TRBD1. CDR3 length: 17 amino acids. Germline assignment: CDR1 MNHEY and CDR2 SVGEGT. The trim removed 2 bases at V and 11 bases at J, leaving 17 bases unmatched. The CDR3 sequence is CASSYGPGTGNFAAQHF. CDR3 bases: TGTGCCAGCAGTTACGGCCCCGGGACAGGTAATTTTGCAGCCCAGCATTTT.

V usage is TRBV30 and J usage is TRBJ2-7, with TRBD2 identical over 7 bases. V lost 7 bases and J lost 3; bases outside the gene matches: 9. The CDR3 totals 13 residues. Looked up from germline, CDR1 is GTSNPN and CDR2 is SVGIG (reference sequence). The CDR3 is CAFSGTTRYEQYF. The CDR3 region has the DNA TGTGCCTTTTCCGGGACTACTCGCTACGAGCAGTACTTC. Using reference TRBV30 and TRBJ2-7 for the parts outside the CDR3, the full variable domain is SQTIHQWPATLVQPVGSPLSLECTVEGTSNPNLYWYRQAAGRGLQLLFYSVGIGQISSEVPQNLSASRPQDRQFILSSKKLLLSDSGFYLCAFSGTTRYEQYFGPGTRLTVT.

This clone was observed a handful of times. The chain is built from TRBV5-1 and TRBJ2-7; TRBD2 matches 10 bases. The CDR3 has 14 residues. Trimming removed 4 bases from V and 6 bases from J; junction bases left unmatched: 7. Germline CDR1 and CDR2: SGHRS and YFSETQ. CDR3 in DNA: TGCGCCAGCAGCCTAGCGGGGGATGGGGGCGAGCAGTACTTC. Its translation: CASSLAGDGGEQYF. The full variable domain, rest sourced from reference TRBV5-1 and TRBJ2-7, is KAGVTQTPRYLIKTRGQQVTLSCSPISGHRSVSWYQQTPGQGLQFLFEYFSETQRNKGNFPGRFSGRQFSNSRSEMNVSTLELGDSALYLCASSLAGDGGEQYFGPGTRLTVT.

The rearrangement links TRBV19 to TRBJ1-1; tentative D call: TRBD1 (6 bases). The CDR3 spans 15 residues. V was trimmed by 4 bases and J by 0 bases, leaving 12 bases between them. The V gene's germline CDR1 is LNHDA and CDR2 SQIVND (reference sequence). The CDR3 sequence: CASSSGQIMNTEAFF. In DNA, the CDR3 is TGTGCCAGTAGTAGCGGACAGATAATGAACACTGAAGCTTTCTTT.

This clone was seen a handful of times. The chain recombines TRBV7-2 with TRBJ1-1, with D possibly TRBD1 on 5 matching bases. Trimming stripped 2 bases from V and 1 base from J, with 5 bases between. The CDR3 extends over 13 amino acids. Per germline, CDR1 SGHTA and CDR2 FQGNSA. CDR3 region: CASSLTGNTEAFF. The DNA of the CDR3 is TGTGCCAGCAGCTTAACAGGGAACACTGAAGCTTTCTTT.

This chain joins TRBV7-2 and TRBJ1-1, with D hard to call. The CDR3 covers 15 residues. V gave up 5 bases and J gave up 4 bases, with 17 bases separating them. In germline, CDR1 is SGHTA, CDR2 FQGNSA. CDR3 region: CASSPRPRDSTEAFF. The CDR3 DNA follows: TGTGCCAGCAGCCCGCGGCCCCGGGATTCCACTGAAGCTTTCTTT.

The chain couples TRBV18 to TRBJ1-4, with TRBD1 as a possible D gene (6 bases). This CDR3 is built from 17 residues. The germline V gene has CDR1 KGHSH and CDR2 LQKENI. The V gene lost 0 bases and the J gene lost 4 bases, with 15 bases spanning the gap. The CDR3 loop reads CASSPPNNRDLNEKLFF. For the CDR3, the DNA is TGTGCCAGCTCACCACCTAATAACAGGGACCTTAATGAAAAACTGTTTTTT.

CDR3 sequence (DNA): TGTGCCAGCTCACCACAGAACGGTAACTATGGCTACACCTTC. It translates to CASSPQNGNYGYTF. The V gene is TRBV18, the J gene TRBJ1-2; D is uncertain. The germline gives CDR1 KGHSH, CDR2 LQKENI. The ends were cut back, 1 base at V and 1 base at J, with 7 bases in the middle. The CDR3 totals 14 residues.

The DNA for the CDR3 is TGTGCCAGCAGCTTAGGAGGGCTAGCAGGTCAGTTCTTC. Protein sequence: CASSLGGLAGQFF. This chain joins TRBV7-8 and TRBJ2-1, with D perhaps matching TRBD2 (5 bases). The V gene's germline CDR1 is SGHVS and CDR2 FQNEAQ. Between the trimmed V and J ends, which lost 1 base and 13 bases, there was a span of 14 bases. This CDR3 comprises 13 residues. The full variable domain, completed using reference TRBV7-8 and TRBJ2-1, is GAGVSQSPRYKVAKRGQDVALRCDPISGHVSLFWYQQALGQGPEFLTYFQNEAQLDKSGLPSDRFFAERPEGSVSTLKIQRTQQEDSAVYLCASSLGGLAGQFFGPGTRLTVL.

The V call is TRBV19, the J call TRBJ2-1; 9 bases align to TRBD2. Germline values: CDR1 LNHDA, CDR2 SQIVND (reference sequence). V was pared by 5 bases and J by 0 bases, with 8 bases of the junction left unmatched. The CDR3 is made up of 17 amino acids. The CDR3 loop reads CASSVSSGKSSYNEQFF. The CDR3 DNA reads as TGTGCCAGTAGTGTCTCTAGCGGGAAGAGCTCCTACAATGAGCAGTTCTTC. The full variable domain, in which reference TRBV19 and TRBJ2-1 provide the parts outside the CDR3, is DGGITQSPKYLFRKEGQNVTLSCEQNLNHDAMYWYRQDPGQGLRLIYYSQIVNDFQKGDIAEGYSVSREKKESFPLTVTSAQKNPTAFYLCASSVSSGKSSYNEQFFGPGTRLTVL.

The sample holds one count of this clone. J is TRBJ1-2 and V is TRBV15; TRBD1 matches at 7 bases. CDR3 size: 14 residues. Losses at the gene ends were 7 bases for V and 0 bases for J; bases not matched to a gene: 5. Per the germline V gene, CDR1 is LNHNV and CDR2 is YYDKDF (reference sequence). The CDR3 DNA sequence: TGTGCCACCACCCAGGGGGAGTCTAACTATGGCTACACCTTC. Its translation is CATTQGESNYGYTF.

This rearrangement joins TRBV19 to TRBJ1-1; a weak D match, TRBD1 (5 bases). Between the trimmed V and J ends, which lost 9 bases and 3 bases, there was a span of 11 bases. This CDR3 is 12 amino acids long. Germline CDR1 reads LNHDA; CDR2 reads SQIVND (reference sequence). CDR3 nucleotides: TGTGCCAGGGACCCGGGGGACACTGAAGCTTTCTTT. Residues: CARDPGDTEAFF.

The J gene is TRBJ2-2, the V gene TRBV5-1; D may be TRBD1 (5 bases). The CDR3 spans 14 residues. Trimming took 0 bases from V and 5 from J, leaving 8 bases between them. Germline assignment: CDR1 SGHRS and CDR2 YFSETQ. For the CDR3, the DNA is TGCGCCAGCAGCTTGGACAGGTCGACCGGGGAGCTGTTTTTT. It yields the protein CASSLDRSTGELFF.

This sequence joins TRBV29-1 and TRBJ1-4; the D is unclear. Looked up from germline, CDR1 is SQVTM and CDR2 is ANQGSEA. V gave up 3 bases and J gave up 7 bases, with 12 bases separating them. The CDR3 spans 13 residues. CDR3 loop: CSVEEPGSEKLFF. As DNA, the CDR3 is TGCAGCGTTGAGGAGCCGGGTAGTGAAAAACTGTTTTTT.

The CDR3 loop reads CASREGSAMNTIYF. The DNA of the CDR3 is TGTGCCAGTAGGGAGGGGTCTGCTATGAACACCATATATTTT. The chain has TRBV19 and TRBJ1-3; D is perhaps TRBD1 (5 bases). This CDR3 region has 14 residues. Germline CDR1 LNHDA, CDR2 SQIVND (reference sequence). The V gene lost 6 bases and the J gene lost 7 bases, with 16 bases spanning the gap.

The rearrangement links TRBV6-5 to TRBJ1-2, with D possibly being TRBD1 (5 bases). Trimming removed 0 bases from V and 8 bases from J, with 16 bases in between. CDR1 MNHEY and CDR2 SVGAGI come from the germline V gene. CDR3 length equals 15 residues. The CDR3 DNA reads TGTGCCAGCAGTTACTCAGGGGCCACACCAGGGGGCTACACCTTC. Translated: CASSYSGATPGGYTF.

The table lists this clone with a count of one. V and J are TRBV6-2 or TRBV6-3 and TRBJ1-2, with a weak D call TRBD1 (6 bases). Trimming removed 2 bases from V and 8 bases from J, with 12 bases in between. CDR1 MNHEY and CDR2 SVGEGT come from the germline V gene. The CDR3 sequence is 13 residues long. CDR3: CASSYQGTRGYTF. CDR3 DNA sequence: TGTGCCAGCAGTTACCAGGGGACGAGAGGCTACACCTTC.

The chain carries TRBV24-1 and TRBJ1-6; 7 bases fit TRBD1. Germline V gene data show CDR1 as KGHDR and CDR2 as SFDVKD. V shed 8 bases, J shed 11 bases, and the junction held 20 bases outside the gene matches. The length of the CDR3 is 17 residues. The CDR3 DNA is TGTGCCACCACCAATTCAAGGGACAGACGAAGGAGAGCACCCCTCCACTTT. The encoded protein is CATTNSRDRRRRAPLHF.

V gene TRBV2 combines with J gene TRBJ2-3, with 8 bases identical to TRBD2. The germline V gene has CDR1 SNHLY and CDR2 FYNNEI. CDR3 length: 16 residues. The V and J ends lost 5 bases and 3 bases, in that order; junction bases with no gene match: 10. The CDR3 DNA reads TGTGCCAGCAGTCCCCGGGAGGGGATTCTTACAGATACGCAGTATTTT. Translating it yields CASSPREGILTDTQYF.

The chain couples TRBV27 to TRBJ2-1, with 10 bases identical to TRBD1. Germline V gene lookup returns CDR1 MNHEY and CDR2 SMNVEV (reference sequence). V was clipped by 6 bases and J by 6 bases; unmatched bases: 8. The CDR3 is 15 amino acids. The CDR3 nucleotides read TGTGCCAGCAGACCCGGACAGGGGGGTCTCAATGAGCAGTTCTTC. Translating it yields CASRPGQGGLNEQFF.

The chain's CDR3 is CASSSDRVDNSPLHF. The CDR3 nucleotides are TGTGCCAGCAGCTCCGACAGGGTGGATAATTCACCCCTCCACTTT. The chain recombines TRBV7-9 with TRBJ1-6; 7 nucleotides agree with TRBD1. Losses at the gene ends were 4 bases for V and 5 bases for J; bases not matched to a gene: 5. Germline CDR1 is SEHNR and CDR2 is FQNEAQ (reference sequence). The CDR3 spans 15 residues.

The V gene is TRBV28, the J gene TRBJ2-7; TRBD2 agrees at 13 bases. The ends lost 3 bases at V and 3 bases at J; junction bases unmatched: 2. In germline, CDR1 is MDHEN, CDR2 SYDVKM. The CDR3 runs 15 residues. The CDR3, as DNA: TGTGCCAGCAGTTTGGGACTAGCGGGGTACTACGAGCAGTACTTC. Amino acid sequence: CASSLGLAGYYEQYF.

This clone was seen only a few times. The V call is TRBV19, the J call TRBJ1-2; D remains ambiguous. Germline lookup yields CDR1 LNHDA and CDR2 SQIVND (reference sequence). This CDR3 contains 13 residues. V gave up 4 bases and J gave up 5 bases, with 11 bases separating them. CDR3 sequence: CASSNTLVYGYTF. In DNA form, the CDR3 reads TGTGCCAGTAGTAATACCCTAGTATATGGCTACACCTTC. Supplemented by reference TRBV19 and TRBJ1-2, the full variable domain reads DGGITQSPKYLFRKEGQNVTLSCEQNLNHDAMYWYRQDPGQGLRLIYYSQIVNDFQKGDIAEGYSVSREKKESFPLTVTSAQKNPTAFYLCASSNTLVYGYTFGSGTRLTVV.

The gene calls are TRBV6-5 and TRBJ1-2; 8 bases agree with TRBD1. CDR1 is MNHEY and CDR2 is SVGAGI in the germline V gene. CDR3 length equals 16 residues. V dropped 2 bases and J dropped 4; count of bases not matched to a gene: 9. The CDR3 DNA follows: TGTGCCAGCAGTTACGGGCGACAGGGGTTGGGCTATGGCTACACCTTC. It specifies CASSYGRQGLGYGYTF.

The chain combines TRBV6-5 with TRBJ2-5; TRBD1 is a possible D gene (6 bases). Germline CDR1 and CDR2: MNHEY and SVGAGI. V was pared by 6 bases and J by 4 bases, with 15 bases between. The CDR3 extends over 14 amino acids. The CDR3 is CASRRVTGRETQYF. The CDR3, as DNA: TGTGCCAGCAGGCGCGTAACAGGGAGAGAGACCCAGTACTTC.

As concerns this clone: This specimen includes other DNA sequences encoding the same CDR3. This chain connects TRBV11-2 to TRBJ1-1; maybe TRBD1 (5 bases). CDR1 SGHAT and CDR2 FQNNGV come from the germline V gene. This CDR3 contains 13 residues. V lost 4 bases and J 1 base, leaving 7 bases between the germline ends. CDR3 DNA sequence: TGTGCCAGCAGCTCTCAGGGGAACACTGAAGCTTTCTTT. It is translated as CASSSQGNTEAFF.

The CDR3 DNA is TGTGCCAGCTCACCAAGTTCGGCAGGGTGGATGCCCCAGCATTTT. It codes for CASSPSSAGWMPQHF. The chain has TRBV18 and TRBJ1-5, with a weak D call TRBD1 (5 bases). Trimming cost V 2 bases and J 9 bases, with 17 bases left between them. Germline assignment: CDR1 KGHSH and CDR2 LQKENI. The CDR3 consists of 15 residues.

The gene calls are TRBV4-1 and TRBJ1-5; D gene ambiguous. The CDR3 covers 18 residues. Between the trimmed V and J ends, which lost 4 bases and 5 bases, there was a span of 24 bases. Germline V gives CDR1 MGHRA, CDR2 YSYEKL. CDR3 in DNA: TGCGCCAGCAGCCCCCTTTCGGGGAGGGTACGGGGTCATCAGCCCCAGCATTTT. It encodes CASSPLSGRVRGHQPQHF.

The sample holds a few counts of this clone. This chain joins TRBV5-6 and TRBJ2-7, with no clear D. The ends were cut back, 3 bases at V and 3 bases at J, with 13 bases in the middle. Germline assignment: CDR1 SGHDT and CDR2 YYEEEE. The CDR3 sequence is 14 residues long. CDR3: CASSYGVGRYEQYF. The CDR3 DNA reads as TGTGCCAGCAGCTACGGAGTGGGTCGCTACGAGCAGTACTTC.

This chain joins TRBV12-3 or TRBV12-4 and TRBJ1-4, with TRBD1 as a possible D gene (5 bases). This CDR3 spans 13 amino acids. V was clipped by 6 bases and J by 10 bases, with 15 bases between them. CDR3 DNA: TGTGCCAGCAGACCCTCCCAGGGTCGAAAACTGTTTTTT. This sequence encodes CASRPSQGRKLFF.

V usage is TRBV5-8 and J usage is TRBJ1-3, with 7 bases identical to TRBD1. Trimming took 4 bases from V and 6 from J; bases not matched to a gene: 7. The CDR3 loop spans 14 amino acids. Germline assignment: CDR1 SGHTS and CDR2 YDEGEE. The CDR3, as DNA: TGTGCCAGCAGCGGAAGGGACAGATCAAACACCATATATTTT. Its protein product is CASSGRDRSNTIYF.

V and J are TRBV5-6 and TRBJ1-6; a weak D match, TRBD1 (6 bases). The CDR3 has 15 residues. Trimming took off 1 base at V and 9 bases at J, with 14 bases between the two ends. Germline V gene sequence: CDR1 SGHDT, CDR2 YYEEEE. The DNA of the CDR3 is TGTGCCAGCAGCTTGAAACAGGGTGTCGTTTCACCCCTCCACTTT. It translates to CASSLKQGVVSPLHF.